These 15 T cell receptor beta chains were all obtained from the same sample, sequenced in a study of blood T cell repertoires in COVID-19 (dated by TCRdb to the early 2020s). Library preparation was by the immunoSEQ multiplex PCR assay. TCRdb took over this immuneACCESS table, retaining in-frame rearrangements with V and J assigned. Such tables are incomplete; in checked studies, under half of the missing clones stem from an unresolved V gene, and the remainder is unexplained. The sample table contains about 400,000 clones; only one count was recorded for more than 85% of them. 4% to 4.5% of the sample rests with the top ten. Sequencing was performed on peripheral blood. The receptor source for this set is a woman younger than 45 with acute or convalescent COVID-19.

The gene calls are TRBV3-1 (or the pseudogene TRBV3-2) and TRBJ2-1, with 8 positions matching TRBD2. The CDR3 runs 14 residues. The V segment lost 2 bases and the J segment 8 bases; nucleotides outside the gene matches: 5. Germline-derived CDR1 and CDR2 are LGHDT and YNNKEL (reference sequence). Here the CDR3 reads CASSQTGGRDEQFF. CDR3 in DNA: TGTGCCAGCAGCCAAACGGGGGGGCGGGATGAGCAGTTCTTC.

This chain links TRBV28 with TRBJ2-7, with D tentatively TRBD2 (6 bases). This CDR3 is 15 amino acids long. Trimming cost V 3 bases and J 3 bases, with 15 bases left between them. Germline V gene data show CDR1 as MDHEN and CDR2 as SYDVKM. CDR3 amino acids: CASSLGGGGHYEQYF. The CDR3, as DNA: TGTGCCAGCAGTTTGGGGGGAGGAGGTCACTACGAGCAGTACTTC. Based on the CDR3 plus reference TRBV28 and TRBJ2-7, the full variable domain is DVKVTQSSRYLVKRTGEKVFLECVQDMDHENMFWYRQDPGLGLRLIYFSYDVKMKEKGDIPEGYSVSREKKERFSLILESASTNQTSMYLCASSLGGGGHYEQYFGPGTRLTVT.

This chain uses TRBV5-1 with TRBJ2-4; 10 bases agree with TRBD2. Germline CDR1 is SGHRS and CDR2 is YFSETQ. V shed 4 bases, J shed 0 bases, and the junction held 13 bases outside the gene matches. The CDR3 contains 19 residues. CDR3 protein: CASSPLAGGHTTAKNIQYF. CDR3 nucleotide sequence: TGCGCCAGCAGCCCGTTAGCGGGGGGCCACACCACAGCCAAAAACATTCAGTACTTC.

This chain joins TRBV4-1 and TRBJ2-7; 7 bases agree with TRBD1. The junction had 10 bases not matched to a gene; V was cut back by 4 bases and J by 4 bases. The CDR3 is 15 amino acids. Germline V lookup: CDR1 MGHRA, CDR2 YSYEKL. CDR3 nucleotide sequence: TGCGCCAGCAGCCTCCGGGACAGCGTTGGGTACGAGCAGTACTTC. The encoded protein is CASSLRDSVGYEQYF.

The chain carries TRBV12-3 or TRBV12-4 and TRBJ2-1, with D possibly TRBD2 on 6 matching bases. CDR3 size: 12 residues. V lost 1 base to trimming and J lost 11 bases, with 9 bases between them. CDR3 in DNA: TGTGCCAGCAGTTTAGAGGGAGGAAAGCAGTTCTTC. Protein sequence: CASSLEGGKQFF.

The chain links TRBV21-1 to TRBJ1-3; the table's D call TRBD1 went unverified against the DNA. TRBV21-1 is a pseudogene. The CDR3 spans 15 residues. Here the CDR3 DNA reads TGTGCCAGCAGCACGAGACAGGGCTCTGGAAACACCATATATTTT. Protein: CASSTRQGSGNTIYF.

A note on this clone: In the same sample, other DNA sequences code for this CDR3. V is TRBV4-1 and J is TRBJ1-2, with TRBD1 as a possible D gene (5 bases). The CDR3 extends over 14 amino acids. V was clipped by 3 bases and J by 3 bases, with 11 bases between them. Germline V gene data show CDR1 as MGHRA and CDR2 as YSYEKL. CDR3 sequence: CASSQDQGHYGYTF. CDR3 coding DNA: TGCGCCAGCAGCCAGGACCAGGGCCACTATGGCTACACCTTC.

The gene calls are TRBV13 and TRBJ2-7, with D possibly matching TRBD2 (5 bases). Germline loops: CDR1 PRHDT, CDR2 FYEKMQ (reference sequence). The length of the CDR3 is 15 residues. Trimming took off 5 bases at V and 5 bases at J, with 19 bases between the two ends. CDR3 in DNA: TGTGCCAGCAGCCGCCCTGGGGAGTTTCCCCACGAGCAGTACTTC. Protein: CASSRPGEFPHEQYF.

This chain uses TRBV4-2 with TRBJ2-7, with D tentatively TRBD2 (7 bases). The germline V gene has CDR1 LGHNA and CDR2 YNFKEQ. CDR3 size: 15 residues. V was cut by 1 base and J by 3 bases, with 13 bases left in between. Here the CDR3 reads CASSQGEGQVYEQYF. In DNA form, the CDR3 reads TGTGCCAGCAGCCAAGGGGAGGGACAAGTCTACGAGCAGTACTTC.

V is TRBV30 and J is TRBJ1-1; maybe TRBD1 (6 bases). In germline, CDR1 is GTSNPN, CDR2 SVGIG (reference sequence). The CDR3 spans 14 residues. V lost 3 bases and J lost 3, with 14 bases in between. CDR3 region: CAWRVGHTDTEAFF. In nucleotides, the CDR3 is TGTGCCTGGAGGGTGGGACATACCGACACTGAAGCTTTCTTT. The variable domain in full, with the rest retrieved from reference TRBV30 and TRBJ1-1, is SQTIHQWPATLVQPVGSPLSLECTVEGTSNPNLYWYRQAAGRGLQLLFYSVGIGQISSEVPQNLSASRPQDRQFILSSKKLLLSDSGFYLCAWRVGHTDTEAFFGQGTRLTVV.

This CDR3 reads CASSLIERPGELFF. CDR3 in DNA: TGCGCCAGCAGCTTGATTGAGAGGCCCGGGGAGCTGTTTTTT. The chain uses TRBV5-1 and TRBJ2-2; no firm D call. Germline CDR1 and CDR2: SGHRS and YFSETQ. The ends were cut back, 1 base at V and 6 bases at J, with 10 bases in the middle. The CDR3 is 14 residues long.

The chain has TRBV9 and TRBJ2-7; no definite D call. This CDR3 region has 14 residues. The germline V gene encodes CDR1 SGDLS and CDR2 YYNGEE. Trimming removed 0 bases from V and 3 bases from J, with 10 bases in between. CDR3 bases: TGTGCCAGCAGCGTAGGCAACAGCCACTACGAGCAGTACTTC. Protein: CASSVGNSHYEQYF.

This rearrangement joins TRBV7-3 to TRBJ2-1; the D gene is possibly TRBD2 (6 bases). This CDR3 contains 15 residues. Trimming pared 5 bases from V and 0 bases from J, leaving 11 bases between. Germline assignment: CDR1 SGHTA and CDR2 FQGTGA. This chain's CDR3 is CASSDRGSSYNEQFF. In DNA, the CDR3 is TGTGCCAGCAGCGATCGGGGGAGCTCCTACAATGAGCAGTTCTTC.

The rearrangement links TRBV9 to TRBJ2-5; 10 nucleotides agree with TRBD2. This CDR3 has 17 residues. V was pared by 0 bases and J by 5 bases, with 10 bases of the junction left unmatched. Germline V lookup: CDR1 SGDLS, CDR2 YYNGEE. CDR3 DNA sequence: TGTGCCAGCAGCGTAGGCTCTAGCGGGGGCCTCCGGGAGACCCAGTACTTC. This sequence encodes CASSVGSSGGLRETQYF.

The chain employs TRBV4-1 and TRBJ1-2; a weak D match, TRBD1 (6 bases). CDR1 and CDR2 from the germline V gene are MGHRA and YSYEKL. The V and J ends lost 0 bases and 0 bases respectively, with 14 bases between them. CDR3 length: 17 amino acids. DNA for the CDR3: TGCGCCAGCAGCCAAGATTTTTCCAGGGGAACTAACTATGGCTACACCTTC. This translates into CASSQDFSRGTNYGYTF.